Sequencing of this T cell receptor (beta chain) was carried out in a study of beta chain features in type 1 diabetes. Study details: The samples had approximately 110 million sorted cells examined in all.

This clone was seen repeatedly, ten times or more. Expressed TCRB transcripts were sequenced because the entire RNA isolate underwent reverse transcription. Average reads for naive, central memory and regulatory T cell samples were about 3.57 million. Repertoires were generated with immunoSEQ multiplex PCR, while TCRdb's copy carries only in-frame clones and drops some. Here the sample spans 130,000 or so clones, 9.5% to 10% being singletons. CD4+ naive, central memory, regulatory and stem cell-like memory subsets were isolated by sorting on CD45RO/CCR7/CD25/CD127/CD95/CD27. The source material was central memory CD4+ T cells from blood. The TCR comes from a woman aged 40-49 years in good health.

The DNA of the CDR3 is TGTGCCAGCAGCGCCAGGGGGCCGATGAACACTGAAGCTTTCTTT. Translating gives CASSARGPMNTEAFF. The rearrangement uses TRBV7-2 and TRBJ1-1, with 8 bases fitting TRBD1. V shed 5 bases and J 0 bases; nucleotides not matched to a gene: 5. This CDR3 comprises 15 residues. Germline V lookup: CDR1 SGHTA, CDR2 FQGNSA.